In its sample, the clone carrying this T cell receptor (beta chain) was seen many times. Its cognate antigen is unknown. This entry comes from a study of T cell repertoires in cytomegalovirus infection. Overall study context: The study used recently identified HLA-C-restricted and well-studied HLA-B-restricted CMV epitopes. Public TCR beta signatures were indicative of both CMV infection and a matching HLA type.

MiXCR was run by TCRdb on the reads, yielding one entry per CDR3 protein. The profile shows approximately 350,000 distinct CDR3 sequences, nearly 35% of them singletons. V shed 3 bases, J shed 3 bases, and the junction held 7 bases outside the gene matches. This CDR3 has 15 residues. Germline CDR1 and CDR2: MNHNS and SASEGT. The TCR originated in a human donor in good health (CMV status not recorded). Some clones in this sample may be carry-over from other donors' samples. The J gene is TRBJ2-7, the V gene TRBV6-1; 8 nucleotides line up with TRBD2. Sample: cultured PBMCs, taken from culture after CMV antigen stimulation. In DNA form, the CDR3 reads TGTGCCAGCAGTGATATAAGCGGGGGTTTCTACGAGCAGTACGTC. Protein sequence: CASSDISGGFYEQYV.